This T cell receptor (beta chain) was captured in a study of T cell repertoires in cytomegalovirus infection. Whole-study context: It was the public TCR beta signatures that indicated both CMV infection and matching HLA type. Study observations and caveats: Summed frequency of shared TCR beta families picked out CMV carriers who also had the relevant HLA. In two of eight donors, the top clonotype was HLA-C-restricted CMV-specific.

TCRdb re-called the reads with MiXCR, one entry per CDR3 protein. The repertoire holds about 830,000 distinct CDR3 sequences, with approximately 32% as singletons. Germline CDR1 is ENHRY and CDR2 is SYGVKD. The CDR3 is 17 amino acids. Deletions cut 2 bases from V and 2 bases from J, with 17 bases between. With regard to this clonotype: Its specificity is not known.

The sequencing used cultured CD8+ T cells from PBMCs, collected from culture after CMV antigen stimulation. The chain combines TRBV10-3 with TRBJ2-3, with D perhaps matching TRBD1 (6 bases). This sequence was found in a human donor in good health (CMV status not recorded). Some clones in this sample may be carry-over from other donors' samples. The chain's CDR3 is CAISEVPRGTNTDTQYF. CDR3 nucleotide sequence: TGTGCCATCAGTGAGGTCCCACGAGGGACAAACACAGATACGCAGTATTTT.